This T cell receptor beta chain was observed in a study of cytomegalovirus exposure and HLA in healthy donors. PCR was performed using 60 Vbeta and 13 Jbeta primers. The protocol was immunoSEQ multiplex PCR, while the TCRdb copy is restricted to in-frame clones and leaves out a portion. The sample lists about 200,000 clones, 70% to 85% occurring once. CDR1 and CDR2 (germline): SGHRS, YFSETQ. This CDR3 comprises 17 residues. With 0 bases removed from V and 0 bases from J, the gap between germline ends came to 15 bases. The receptor comes from a man aged 40-50 years in good health and CMV-seropositive. This rearrangement joins TRBV5-1 to TRBJ1-2; D perhaps matches TRBD1 (6 bases). Sequences were obtained from PBMCs. CDR3: CASSLAPTGASNYGYTF. CDR3 coding DNA: TGCGCCAGCAGCTTGGCGCCGACAGGAGCCTCTAACTATGGCTACACCTTC.